A selection of T cell receptor beta chains follows, all from one sample in a study of shared clonotypes between healthy human individuals. Sequenced by immunoSEQ multiplex PCR; TCRdb stores in-frame clones only, minus some. The sample holds around 2,000,000 clones, about 95% seen once. The sequenced material came from naive CD8+ T cells sorted from blood. Receptor source: a man between 18 and 29 years old in good health. Each CDR3 is given with its conserved first and last residue. A D gene is named only where the DNA matches it firmly. Only part of the rows carry a size: once, few, many, or a class if the clone is expanded.

>TRBJ2-7|-|-|TRBV21-1|19
TGTGCCAGCAGCGGTAGGACAGGGGGACTAGCGGGGCCAACATACGAGCAGTACTTC
CASSGRTGGLAGPTYEQYF
>TRBJ2-1|-|-|TRBV6-1|15
TGTGCCAGCAGTGAAGGAACTGACTCCTACAATGAGCAGTTCTTC
CASSEGTDSYNEQFF
>TRBJ1-1|-|-|TRBV4-3|14
TGCGCCAGCAGCCAGGGTCCCGCGAACACTGAAGCTTTCTTT
CASSQGPANTEAFF
>TRBJ2-7|-|-|TRBV15|13
TGTGCCACCGCCCCGGGATACTCCTACGAGCAGTACTTC
CATAPGYSYEQYF
>TRBJ2-4|-|-|TRBV27|14
TGTGCCAGCAGCCCCGTAAGGGCCGAAAACATTCAGTACTTC
CASSPVRAENIQYF
>TRBJ1-2|-|TRBD1|TRBV29-1|12
TGCAGCGCCCCGGGACAGGGGGGTGGCTACACCTTC
CSAPGQGGGYTF
>TRBJ1-6|-|TRBD1|TRBV7-2|15
TGTGCCAGCAGCTTCAGGACAGGGGGCAATTCACCCCTCCACTTT
CASSFRTGGNSPLHF
>TRBJ2-3|-|-|TRBV5-1|15
TGCGCCAGCAGCTTAGAGACTGGGACCCTGGATACGCAGTATTTT
CASSLETGTLDTQYF
>TRBJ2-7|-|TRBD2|TRBV4-1|16
TGCGCCAGCAGCCAGAGGGGGACTAGCGGGATTTACGAGCAGTACTTC
CASSQRGTSGIYEQYF
>TRBJ1-1|-|-|TRBV10-3|15
TGTGCCATCAGTGAGCCCTCGACAGGGAACACTGAAGCTTTCTTT
CAISEPSTGNTEAFF
>TRBJ2-7|-|-|TRBV28|13
TGTGCCAGCATCGACGGGGGTACCTACGAGCAGTACTTC
CASIDGGTYEQYF
>TRBJ2-7|once|TRBD1|TRBV7-6|14
TGTGCCAGCACCCTTGGGACAGGGGACTACGAGCAGTACTTC
CASTLGTGDYEQYF
>TRBJ1-2|-|-|TRBV13|14
TGTGCCAGCAGAACGTGGGGGGGTTCCTATGGCTACACCTTC
CASRTWGGSYGYTF
>TRBJ1-5|-|-|TRBV6-1|14
TGTGCCAGCAGTGAAGCTTCCGGAACTCAGCCCCAGCATTTT
CASSEASGTQPQHF
>TRBJ1-4|once|-|TRBV30|12
TGTGCCTGGAGGGGGGAGGATGAAAAACTGTTTTTT
CAWRGEDEKLFF
>TRBJ1-5|-|-|TRBV27|14
TGTGCCAGCAGTCAGACAGGTGGGAATCAGCCCCAGCATTTT
CASSQTGGNQPQHF
>TRBJ1-4|-|-|TRBV5-4|13
TGTGCCAGCAGCTTGCATGGAGCTGAAAAACTGTTTTTT
CASSLHGAEKLFF
>TRBJ2-1|-|-|TRBV27|15
TGTGCCAGCACACCACAGGGGACTAACTACAATGAGCAGTTCTTC
CASTPQGTNYNEQFF
>TRBJ2-7|-|-|TRBV15|13
TGTGCCACCAGCAGAGGCTACGGGGACGAGCAGTACTTC
CATSRGYGDEQYF
>TRBJ1-1|-|-|TRBV27|13
TGTGCCAGCAGTTTCAAGGAGAACACTGAAGCTTTCTTT
CASSFKENTEAFF
>TRBJ2-7|-|TRBD1|TRBV5-3|12
TGTGCCTGGGGACAGGGTTTGTACGAGCAGTACTTC
CAWGQGLYEQYF
>TRBJ2-7|-|TRBD1|TRBV11-2|13
TGTGCCAGCAGCCCGACAGGGATCTACGAGCAGTACTTC
CASSPTGIYEQYF
>TRBJ1-1|-|TRBD1|TRBV13|14
TGTGCCAGCAGCGAGGGACAGGCGGCCCTAGAAGCTTTCTTT
CASSEGQAALEAFF
>TRBJ2-7|-|TRBD1|TRBV2|14
TGTGCCAGCAGCTACTGGACAGGGGAGTACGAGCAGTACTTC
CASSYWTGEYEQYF
>TRBJ1-3|-|-|TRBV28|15
TGTGCCAGCAGTTTGGGAGTTAGCTCTGGAAACACCATATATTTT
CASSLGVSSGNTIYF
>TRBJ2-1|once|TRBD1|TRBV13|13
TGTGCCAGCAGCTTAGATAGGGGGCATGAGCAGTTCTTC
CASSLDRGHEQFF
>TRBJ2-7|-|TRBD1|TRBV13|16
TGTGCCAGCAGCTGGCGAGGGGGCTTTAGTGCCTACGAGCAGTACTTC
CASSWRGGFSAYEQYF
>TRBJ1-4|-|-|TRBV19|15
TGTGCCAGTAGTCTACAGACTGCAACTAATGAAAAACTGTTTTTT
CASSLQTATNEKLFF
>TRBJ1-2|-|-|TRBV28|13
TGTGCCAGCAGACTCCGCGGTAGTTTGGGCTACACCTTC
CASRLRGSLGYTF
>TRBJ1-2|once|TRBD1|TRBV5-4|13
TGTGCCAGCAGCTATCAGGGGGCGGGTGGCTACACCTTC
CASSYQGAGGYTF
>TRBJ1-1|-|-|TRBV19|15
TGTGCCAGTAGTACCACCTCCGACACAAACTCTGAAGCTTTCTTT
CASSTTSDTNSEAFF
>TRBJ2-7|-|-|TRBV7-9|11
TGTGCCAGCAGCTTTGGGGTCGAGCAGTACTTC
CASSFGVEQYF
>TRBJ2-3|-|-|TRBV21-1|15
TGTGCCAGCGAGAGTTGGGGACTGAGCACAGATACGCAGTATTTT
CASESWGLSTDTQYF
>TRBJ1-1|-|TRBD1|TRBV30|19
TGTGCCTGGATAAGGACTGTGTATGGGGACAGACCGACGAACACTGAAGCTTTCTTT
CAWIRTVYGDRPTNTEAFF
>TRBJ2-5|-|-|TRBV7-3|15
TGTGCCAGCAGCTTAAACGCAGGGATGGGGGAGACCCAGTACTTC
CASSLNAGMGETQYF
>TRBJ2-7|-|TRBD2|TRBV5-1|15
TGCGCCAGCAGCCCCGGGACTAGCGGGAGACACGAGCAGTACTTC
CASSPGTSGRHEQYF
>TRBJ1-1|-|-|TRBV13|12
TGTGCCAGCAGCTTTGAGGACAGTAGAGCTTTCTTT
CASSFEDSRAFF
>TRBJ2-7|once|TRBD1|TRBV6-5|14
TGTGCCAGCAGTTACTCGGCCAGGGGGAACGAGCAGTACTTC
CASSYSARGNEQYF
>TRBJ2-7|once|-|TRBV6-5|12
TGTGCCAGCAGCCCGCCTGGCTACGAGCAGTACTTC
CASSPPGYEQYF
>TRBJ2-1|-|-|TRBV5-6|13
TGTGCCAGCAGCCTGACACCGCTCAATGAGCAGTTCTTC
CASSLTPLNEQFF
>TRBJ2-7|once|-|TRBV9|13
TGTGCCAGCGGAGACGGCTTTTCCTACGAGCAGTACTTC
CASGDGFSYEQYF
>TRBJ1-1|-|-|TRBV5-1|12
TGCGCCAGCAGCGAAGTGAACACTGAAGCTTTCTTT
CASSEVNTEAFF
>TRBJ1-4|-|-|TRBV9|15
TGTGCCAGCAGCCCTGGCACCGCCGCAAATGAAAAACTGTTTTTT
CASSPGTAANEKLFF
>TRBJ1-6|-|-|TRBV6-6|16
TGTGCCAGCACCTCAAATCCTGACTGGGGCGTCTCACCCCTCCACTTT
CASTSNPDWGVSPLHF
>TRBJ2-1|-|TRBD1|TRBV4-3|14
TGCGCCAGCAGCCCGGTCGGACAGGATCCTGAGCAGTTCTTC
CASSPVGQDPEQFF
>TRBJ1-3|-|-|TRBV7-9|15
TGTGCCAGCAGTTACACGGACATGGGTGGAAACACCATATATTTT
CASSYTDMGGNTIYF
>TRBJ2-7|-|-|TRBV5-6|14
TGTGCCAGCAGCTTGGGCAGATTTGACGACGAGCAGTACTTC
CASSLGRFDDEQYF
>TRBJ1-1|few|-|TRBV10-3|13
TGTGCCATCAGTGAGTGGGGAAACACTGAAGCTTTCTTT
CAISEWGNTEAFF
>TRBJ1-2|-|-|TRBV5-1|13
TGCGCCAGCAGCCTGACCGAGAACTATGGCTACACCTTC
CASSLTENYGYTF
>TRBJ2-7|-|TRBD1|TRBV4-1|15
TGCGCCAGCAGCCAAGAGAGGGGGCTGGCGTACGAGCAGTACTTC
CASSQERGLAYEQYF
>TRBJ2-2|once|TRBD2|TRBV12-5|20
TGTGCTAGTGGTTTGTCTACCGGGAGCATAGCGGGAGGGGACACCGGGGAGCTGTTTTTT
CASGLSTGSIAGGDTGELFF
>TRBJ2-3|-|-|TRBV9|17
TGTGCCAGCAGCCTCGGGACTGGGAGCTCTTTCACAGATACGCAGTATTTT
CASSLGTGSSFTDTQYF
>TRBJ2-1|-|TRBD1|TRBV4-3|16
TGCGCCAGCAGCCAAGATGACAGGGGATACTACAATGAGCAGTTCTTC
CASSQDDRGYYNEQFF
>TRBJ2-2|-|-|TRBV28|11
TGTGCCAGCAGTCTAAGCGGGGAGCTGTTTTTT
CASSLSGELFF